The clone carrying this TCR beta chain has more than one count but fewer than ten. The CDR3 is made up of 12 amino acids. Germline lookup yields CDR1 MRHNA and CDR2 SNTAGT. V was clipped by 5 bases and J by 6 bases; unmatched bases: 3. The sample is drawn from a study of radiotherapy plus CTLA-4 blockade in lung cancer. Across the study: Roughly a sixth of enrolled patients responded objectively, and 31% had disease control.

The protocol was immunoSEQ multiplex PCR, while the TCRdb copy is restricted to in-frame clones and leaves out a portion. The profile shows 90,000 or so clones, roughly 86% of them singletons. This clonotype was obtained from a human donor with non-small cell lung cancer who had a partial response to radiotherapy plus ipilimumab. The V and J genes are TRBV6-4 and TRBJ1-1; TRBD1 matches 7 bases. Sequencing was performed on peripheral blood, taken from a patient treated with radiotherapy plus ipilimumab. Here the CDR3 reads CASSSGTAEAFF. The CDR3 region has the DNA TGTGCCAGCAGTTCCGGGACAGCTGAAGCTTTCTTT.